This passage covers 9 T cell receptor beta chains from one sample sequenced in a study of blood T cell repertoires in COVID-19. Using immunoSEQ multiplex PCR, the repertoire was profiled, and TCRdb retains in-frame clones only, with some absent. The data show approximately 76,000 clones, more than 80% seen once. The sequenced sample was peripheral blood. These receptors came from a woman older than 75 with active or convalescent COVID-19.

J is TRBJ2-5 and V is TRBV6-1; 8 positions match TRBD1. Germline V gene sequence: CDR1 MNHNS, CDR2 SASEGT. V trimming: 4 bases; J trimming: 8 bases; junction bases outside the gene matches: 18. The CDR3 is 17 residues long. CDR3 sequence: CASSATGGQAGGVTQYF. The CDR3 DNA reads TGTGCCAGCAGTGCCACAGGGGGTCAGGCAGGGGGTGTTACCCAGTACTTC.

V usage is TRBV9 and J usage is TRBJ1-2, with 7 positions matching TRBD1. CDR3 length: 16 amino acids. The germline V gene encodes CDR1 SGDLS and CDR2 YYNGEE. V trimming: 3 bases; J trimming: 4 bases; junction bases outside the gene matches: 12. CDR3 in DNA: TGTGCCAGCAGCGGACCGCGGGTAGGGGGCGTCTATGGCTACACCTTC. Residues: CASSGPRVGGVYGYTF.

This chain links TRBV7-6 with TRBJ1-2; tentative D call: TRBD1 (6 bases). Trimming took off 4 bases at V and 7 bases at J, with 16 bases between the two ends. The CDR3 has 14 amino acids. CDR1 is SGHVS, CDR2 FNYEAQ, per germline. The CDR3: CASSSNRAGAGYTF. For the CDR3, the DNA is TGTGCCAGCAGCTCCAACCGGGCAGGGGCTGGCTACACCTTC.

The chain employs TRBV7-2 and TRBJ1-1; 8 bases align to TRBD1. V was pared by 5 bases and J by 5 bases, with 10 bases of the junction left unmatched. The CDR3 spans 15 residues. The germline V gene has CDR1 SGHTA and CDR2 FQGNSA. CDR3 protein: CASSQDRVIGTEAFF. CDR3 DNA: TGTGCCAGCAGCCAGGACAGGGTGATAGGAACTGAAGCTTTCTTT. Filled out from reference TRBV7-2 and TRBJ1-1, the complete variable domain reads GAGVSQSPSNKVTEKGKDVELRCDPISGHTALYWYRQSLGQGLEFLIYFQGNSAPDKSGLPSDRFSAERTGGSVSTLTIQRTQQEDSAVYLCASSQDRVIGTEAFFGQGTRLTVV.

The V gene is TRBV7-6, the J gene TRBJ2-7; D is perhaps TRBD2 (5 bases). Trimming took 4 bases from V and 2 from J, leaving 15 bases between them. CDR3 length: 15 amino acids. In germline, CDR1 is SGHVS, CDR2 FNYEAQ. For the CDR3, the DNA is TGTGCCAGCAGCTGGGCGGGTACCGGACCCTACGAGCAGTACTTC. Its protein is CASSWAGTGPYEQYF.

A word on this clone: Other DNA sequences in the same sample also yield this CDR3. The rearrangement uses TRBV7-8 and TRBJ1-3, with D unclear. Germline CDR1 reads SGHVS; CDR2 reads FQNEAQ. The CDR3 is made up of 14 amino acids. V lost 1 base and J lost 0, with 4 bases in between. The CDR3 nucleotides read TGTGCCAGCAGCTTAGGAGTCTCTGGAAACACCATATATTTT. It yields the protein CASSLGVSGNTIYF.

This rearrangement joins TRBV9 to TRBJ1-2, with TRBD1 as a possible D gene (6 bases). Trimming left V 0 bases short and J 2 bases short, with 11 bases between. CDR3 length equals 15 residues. Germline lookup yields CDR1 SGDLS and CDR2 YYNGEE. Written as DNA, the CDR3 is TGTGCCAGCAGCGTAGGGCGGACAGAAAACTATGGCTACACCTTC. Translated, it gives CASSVGRTENYGYTF.

The genes are TRBV7-9 and TRBJ1-2, with 7 bases identical to TRBD1. Trimming at V came to 5 bases and at J to 0 bases, leaving 9 bases not matched to a gene. This CDR3 spans 16 amino acids. Germline CDR1 SEHNR, CDR2 FQNEAQ (reference sequence). The CDR3 loop is CASSRRGGQSNYGYTF. The CDR3 DNA reads as TGTGCCAGCAGCCGCCGGGGGGGACAGTCTAACTATGGCTACACCTTC.

This clone turned up a few times. The rearrangement joins TRBV7-8 to TRBJ1-2; D is unclear. V was shortened by 5 bases and J by 10 bases, with 14 bases between the two germline ends. Germline V gene data show CDR1 as SGHVS and CDR2 as FQNEAQ. This CDR3 spans 12 amino acids. This chain's CDR3 is CASSPSTVDYTF. Written as DNA, the CDR3 is TGTGCCAGCAGCCCCAGTACAGTTGACTACACCTTC. Full variable domain (missing parts from reference TRBV7-8 and TRBJ1-2): GAGVSQSPRYKVAKRGQDVALRCDPISGHVSLFWYQQALGQGPEFLTYFQNEAQLDKSGLPSDRFFAERPEGSVSTLKIQRTQQEDSAVYLCASSPSTVDYTFGSGTRLTVV.